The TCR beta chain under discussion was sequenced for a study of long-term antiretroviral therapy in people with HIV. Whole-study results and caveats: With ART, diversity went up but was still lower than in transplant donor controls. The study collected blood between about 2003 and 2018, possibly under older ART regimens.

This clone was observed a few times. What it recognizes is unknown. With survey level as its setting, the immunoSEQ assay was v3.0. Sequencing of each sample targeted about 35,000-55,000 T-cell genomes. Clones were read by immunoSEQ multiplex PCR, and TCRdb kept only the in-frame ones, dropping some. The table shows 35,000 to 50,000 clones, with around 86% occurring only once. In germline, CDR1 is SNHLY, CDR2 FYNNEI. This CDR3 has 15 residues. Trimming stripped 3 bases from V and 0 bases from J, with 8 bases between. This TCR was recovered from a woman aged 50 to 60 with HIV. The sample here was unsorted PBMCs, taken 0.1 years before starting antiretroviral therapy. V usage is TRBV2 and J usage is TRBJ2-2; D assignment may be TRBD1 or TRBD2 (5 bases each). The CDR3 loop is CASSDGGSNTGELFF. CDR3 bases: TGTGCCAGCAGTGATGGGGGTTCGAACACCGGGGAGCTGTTTTTT.